There are a few counts of the clone carrying this TCR beta chain. Its antigen is not known. They ran version v3.0 of the immunoSEQ assay at survey level. Measured with immunoSEQ multiplex PCR; TCRdb has only the in-frame clones, and not every one. The table lists 15,000 to 20,000 clones, 88% of them singletons. The sample belongs to a study of long-term antiretroviral therapy in people with HIV. Trimming removed 7 bases from V and 3 bases from J; junction bases left unmatched: 10. CDR3 size: 15 residues. The germline CDR1 and CDR2 sequences are SGHRS and YFSETQ. General study points: Diversity increased after ART yet remained lower than in transplant donor controls. No data on ART adherence, viral resistance or therapy changes. The ART regimens used between 2004 and 2017 may be less effective than current ones. When set beside controls, HIV repertoires had CDR3 length ranges that were narrower.

This chain uses TRBV5-1 with TRBJ1-2; 9 positions agree with TRBD1. The sequence came from a woman aged 25 to 39 with HIV. This specimen consisted of unsorted PBMCs, obtained 2.2 to 2.3 years before starting antiretroviral therapy. This chain's CDR3 is CASGRDRDLDYGYTF. CDR3 nucleotide sequence: TGCGCCAGCGGACGGGACAGGGACCTAGACTATGGCTACACCTTC. Complete variable domain (other parts from reference TRBV5-1 and TRBJ1-2): KAGVTQTPRYLIKTRGQQVTLSCSPISGHRSVSWYQQTPGQGLQFLFEYFSETQRNKGNFPGRFSGRQFSNSRSEMNVSTLELGDSALYLCASGRDRDLDYGYTFGSGTRLTVV.